The following is a T cell receptor beta chain sequence with its context. Its antigen is undetermined. This record belongs to a study of T cell responses to AZD1222 COVID-19 vaccine. Overall study: The analysis combined second doses at about 4 or about 12 weeks. Overall study results and limits: Females made up more of the donors, who were largely white British, and clonal diversity may have come out too low. Without day 14 samples, only post-peak T cell repertoires were studied. Spike-specific TCRs gained breadth and depth after people received two AZD1222 doses.

The repertoire was sequenced with immunoSEQ multiplex PCR; TCRdb's copy has only in-frame clones and lacks some. This table has approximately 64,000 clones, less than 90% appearing once. The sequenced sample was peripheral blood, obtained on day 0 of AZD1222 vaccination. The TCR sequence derives from an adult in good health.

This CDR3 reads CASSYSAQGNYEQYF. Written as DNA, the CDR3 is TGTGCCAGCAGTTACTCCGCCCAGGGTAACTACGAGCAGTACTTC. This sequence joins TRBV6-5 and TRBJ2-7, with D tentatively TRBD1 (5 bases). Per the germline V gene, CDR1 is MNHEY and CDR2 is SVGAGI. The CDR3 contains 15 residues. Trimming stripped 0 bases from V and 3 bases from J, with 12 bases between.